The 9 T cell receptor beta chains below were found in one sample sequenced in a study of shared clonotypes between healthy human individuals. The table came from immunoSEQ multiplex PCR; TCRdb's copy has only in-frame clones and leaves some out. The table has approximately 2,300,000 clones, around 92% seen once. The specimen was naive CD4+ T cells from PBMCs. Subset denoted: CD45RA+ positively selected. All receptors derive from a man younger than 30 in good health. Some clones in this sample may be carry-over from other donors' samples.

V and J are TRBV11-3 and TRBJ2-7; TRBD2 is a possible D gene (6 bases). The CDR3 consists of 14 residues. Trimming took 4 bases from V and 0 from J, leaving 10 bases between them. Germline loops: CDR1 SGHNT, CDR2 YENEEA. The CDR3 DNA reads TGTGCCAGCAGCTGGGGGGTGAACTCCTACGAGCAGTACTTC. It specifies CASSWGVNSYEQYF.

J is TRBJ2-5 and V is TRBV7-9; 7 bases fit TRBD1. V dropped 5 bases and J dropped 5; count of bases not matched to a gene: 8. This CDR3 comprises 14 residues. CDR1 is SEHNR, CDR2 FQNEAQ, per germline (reference sequence). CDR3 sequence (DNA): TGTGCCAGCAGCGTAGGGGGCGAGGAGGAGACCCAGTACTTC. Residues: CASSVGGEEETQYF.

The rearrangement links TRBV2 to TRBJ2-1, with D perhaps matching TRBD2 (6 bases). The V and J ends lost 6 bases and 5 bases respectively, with 14 bases between them. Per the germline V gene, CDR1 is SNHLY and CDR2 is FYNNEI. The CDR3 length is 14 residues. The CDR3 loop reads CASSLLLANNEQFF. CDR3 sequence (DNA): TGTGCCAGCAGCCTATTGCTAGCGAACAATGAGCAGTTCTTC.

This clone was observed a few times. The sample has other DNA sequences that encode this CDR3 too. The chain joins TRBV6-1 to TRBJ2-7, with D uncertain. Trimming cost V 1 base and J 2 bases, with 3 bases left between them. Germline V gives CDR1 MNHNS, CDR2 SASEGT. CDR3 length equals 12 residues. CDR3 DNA: TGTGCCAGCAGTGAAGGCGCCTACGAGCAGTACTTC. Translating it yields CASSEGAYEQYF.

The CDR3 loop is CASSLGQLNTEAFF. The CDR3 bases are TGTGCCAGCAGCCTGGGACAGCTGAACACTGAAGCTTTCTTT. The gene calls are TRBV6-5 and TRBJ1-1; 7 bases agree with TRBD1. Germline CDR1 is MNHEY and CDR2 is SVGAGI. The V and J ends lost 6 bases and 0 bases, in that order; junction bases with no gene match: 4. This CDR3 contains 14 residues.

The gene calls are TRBV6-1 and TRBJ2-1, with 9 nucleotides matching TRBD1. The germline V gene has CDR1 MNHNS and CDR2 SASEGT. CDR3 length: 13 amino acids. The J segment lost 6 bases and the V segment lost 9 bases, leaving 6 bases of the junction unmatched. The chain's CDR3 is CASKQGAGNEQFF. The CDR3 DNA sequence: TGTGCCAGTAAACAGGGGGCGGGCAATGAGCAGTTCTTC.

Regarding this clone: Additional DNA sequences in this sample encode the identical CDR3. This rearrangement joins TRBV7-9 to TRBJ2-3; D gene uncertain. CDR1 is SEHNR, CDR2 FQNEAQ, per germline (reference sequence). CDR3 length equals 14 residues. The germline V and J ends were trimmed by 3 bases and 3 bases, with 10 bases remaining between them. This CDR3 reads CASSFTRGTDTQYF. DNA for the CDR3: TGTGCCAGCAGCTTTACTCGCGGAACAGATACGCAGTATTTT.

This rearrangement joins TRBV5-1 to TRBJ2-7, with 13 bases that match TRBD2. Germline trimming cut 5 bases from V and 1 base from J; bases unmatched to any gene: 15. The CDR3 loop spans 19 amino acids. The germline V gene encodes CDR1 SGHRS and CDR2 YFSETQ. The chain's CDR3 is CASRATGTSGISSSYEQYF. Here the CDR3 DNA reads TGCGCCAGCAGGGCAACCGGGACTAGCGGGATTTCCTCATCCTACGAGCAGTACTTC.

This clone was seen more than once but under ten times. The rearrangement links TRBV28 to TRBJ1-1; TRBD1 is a possible D gene (5 bases). The CDR3 runs 10 residues. Per germline, CDR1 MDHEN and CDR2 SYDVKM. V was pared by 11 bases and J by 3 bases, with 7 bases between. CDR3 amino acids: CAAGDTEAFF. The CDR3 coding sequence is TGTGCCGCGGGGGACACTGAAGCTTTCTTT.